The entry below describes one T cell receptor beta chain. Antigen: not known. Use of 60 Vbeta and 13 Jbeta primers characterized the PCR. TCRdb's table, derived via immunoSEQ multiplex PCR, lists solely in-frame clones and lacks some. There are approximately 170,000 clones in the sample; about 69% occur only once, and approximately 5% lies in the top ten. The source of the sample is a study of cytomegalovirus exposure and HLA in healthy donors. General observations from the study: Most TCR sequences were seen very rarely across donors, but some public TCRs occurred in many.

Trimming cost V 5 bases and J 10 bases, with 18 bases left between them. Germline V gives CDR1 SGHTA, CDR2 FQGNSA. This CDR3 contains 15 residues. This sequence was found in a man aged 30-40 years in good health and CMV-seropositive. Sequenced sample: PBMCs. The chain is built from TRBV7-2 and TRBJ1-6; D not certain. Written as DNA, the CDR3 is TGTGCCAGCAGCCCCTATGAGGGAGGAAAATCACCCCTCCACTTT. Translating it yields CASSPYEGGKSPLHF.